These T cell receptor beta chains were read from a single sample in a study of T-cell reconstitution after alpha-beta-depleted transplantation in children. MiXCR was run by TCRdb on the PCR reads, yielding one entry per CDR3 protein. The table lists 350,000 to 500,000 distinct CDR3 sequences, around 46% of them singletons. The sequenced sample was PBMCs, obtained before TCRalphabeta/CD19-depleted stem cell transplant. The source of these receptors is a girl aged 2-10 years with aplastic anemia, due to receive a stem cell transplant. The CDR3 runs from the conserved cysteine through the conserved F or W. The D gene is left open where the match is weak. Rows may omit the clone size; those that give it use once, few, many or a size class.

few,TRBV18,TRBD1,TRBJ1-1,TGTGCCAGCTCACCTTCGGACAGGGGGCCTGAAGCTTTCTTT,CASSPSDRGPEAFF
few,TRBV5-1,TRBD1,TRBJ2-7,TGCGCCAGCAGCTCCCCCGGGACAGGGGTTCGCGAGCAGTACTTC,CASSSPGTGVREQYF
few,TRBV20-1,-,TRBJ2-7,TGCAGTGCGCCCGGCCCCCCGCAGGGCCCCTACGAGCAGTACTTC,CSAPGPPQGPYEQYF
-,TRBV20-1,TRBD2,TRBJ2-7,TGCAGGGCCCCGGGACTAGCGGGAGCTGAGGGCGTCTACGAGCAGTACTTC,CRAPGLAGAEGVYEQYF
few,TRBV3-1,-,TRBJ1-2,TGTGCCAGCACTACGACCGGACGGGGGGTCTATGGCTACACCTTC,CASTTTGRGVYGYTF
many,TRBV20-1,-,TRBJ2-7,TGCAGCAGTCCGGACCCTTCCTACGAGCAGTACTTC,CSSPDPSYEQYF
once,TRBV7-6,-,TRBJ1-1,TGTGCCAGCAGCCCCCCGGGAGGAGACACTGAAGCTTTCTTT,CASSPPGGDTEAFF
-,TRBV28,TRBD1,TRBJ1-2,TGTGCCAGCGATTCAGGGGGAGGATACTATGGCTACACCTTC,CASDSGGGYYGYTF
few,TRBV20-1,TRBD1,TRBJ1-5,TGCAGTGCCTGGACAGGGAGCCAGCCCCAGCATTTT,CSAWTGSQPQHF
-,TRBV20-1,TRBD2,TRBJ2-5,TGCAGTGCTAGGGGACTAGGTGTACAAGAGACCCAGTACTTC,CSARGLGVQETQYF
-,TRBV5-1,-,TRBJ2-5,TGCGCCAGCAGCGGTTGGGGGGCCCCTAAAGGAGAGGGCGAGACCCAGTACTTC,CASSGWGAPKGEGETQYF
-,TRBV20-1,TRBD2,TRBJ2-3,TGCAGTGCTGAGCGGGGGCGAATACTGGGCACAGATACGCAGTATTTT,CSAERGRILGTDTQYF
-,TRBV6-1,TRBD2,TRBJ2-3,TGTGCCAGCAGTGACATAGCGGGAGCCCGTGATACGCAGTATTTT,CASSDIAGARDTQYF
many,TRBV28,-,TRBJ2-7,TGTGCCAGCAGTTTATGGAGAGGCGAGCAGTACTTC,CASSLWRGEQYF
-,TRBV9,TRBD2,TRBJ2-5,TGTGCCAGCAGTAACGGACTAGCGGAAGAGACCCAGTACTTC,CASSNGLAEETQYF
-,TRBV27,TRBD1,TRBJ2-7,TGTGCCAGCAGCATCAAGGGACAGGGGACCTACGAGCAGTACTTC,CASSIKGQGTYEQYF
-,TRBV29-1,TRBD2,TRBJ2-7,TGCAGCGTGGGGGGGTACGGGAGCTACGAGCAGTACTTC,CSVGGYGSYEQYF
many,TRBV5-1,-,TRBJ2-3,TGCGCCAGCAGCTTCATTAGCGGAACTAGCACAGATACGCAGTATTTT,CASSFISGTSTDTQYF
-,TRBV20-1,TRBD1,TRBJ2-1,TGCAGTGCCCTCCCGGGACAGGGTAACAATGAGCAGTTCTTC,CSALPGQGNNEQFF
-,TRBV28,-,TRBJ2-1,TGTGCCAGCAGTTTTGACGGTGAGCAGTTCTTC,CASSFDGEQFF
-,TRBV20-1,-,TRBJ2-3,TGCAGTGCTAGAGCTGGGGCGGATACGCAGTATTTT,CSARAGADTQYF
few,TRBV20-1,-,TRBJ2-7,TGCAGTGCTAGAGGCGCCTCCGCGCTATCCACTGGGGAGCAGTACTTC,CSARGASALSTGEQYF
-,TRBV20-1,TRBD1,TRBJ2-7,TGCAGTGCTAGAGGGACAGGGCCTTACGAGCAGTACTTC,CSARGTGPYEQYF
few,TRBV20-1,TRBD2,TRBJ2-1,TGCAGTGCTAGTGGCGGGAGGTCCTACAATGAGCAGTTCTTC,CSASGGRSYNEQFF
-,TRBV7-6,-,TRBJ2-7,TGTGCCAGCACCCCAGGGGGTACTCGGGGGACCTACGAGCAGTACTTC,CASTPGGTRGTYEQYF
-,TRBV5-6,-,TRBJ2-4,TGTGCCAGCAGCGGGAAGCCTGGGGGCCAGTACTTC,CASSGKPGGQYF
few,TRBV5-1,TRBD1,TRBJ1-1,TGCGCCAGCAGCTTGTCCGGGCCGGGACAGGGGGCGCAGGCTTTCTTT,CASSLSGPGQGAQAFF
few,TRBV7-9,-,TRBJ2-7,TGTGCCAGCAGCTCCCCCGGGCTAGAGTTTGCGACCTACGAGCAGTACTTC,CASSSPGLEFATYEQYF
many,TRBV20-1,-,TRBJ1-1,TGCAGTGCTAGAGAGAGAGGGGTAAGGGGACTCTTTATTGAAGCTTTCTTT,CSARERGVRGLFIEAFF
once,TRBV12-3/TRBV12-4,TRBD2,TRBJ2-1,TGTGCCAGCAGTTTACTTGCTAGCGGGAGAAGGGCCCATGAGCAGTTCTTC,CASSLLASGRRAHEQFF
few,TRBV3-1,-,TRBJ1-2,TGTGCCAGCAGCCCTCGGGCTAGGGATGGGTATGGCTACACCTTC,CASSPRARDGYGYTF
-,TRBV12-3/TRBV12-4,-,TRBJ2-1,TGTGCCAGCAGTCCAAGGACGCACGGCTACAATGAGCAGTTCTTC,CASSPRTHGYNEQFF
few,TRBV20-1,-,TRBJ2-7,TGCAGTGCTAGAATCGGCAGCTCCTACGAGCAGTACTTC,CSARIGSSYEQYF
-,TRBV15,TRBD1,TRBJ2-5,TGTGCCACCAGCAGCACAGGGGGCCGACTGTACTTC,CATSSTGGRLYF
-,TRBV18,-,TRBJ2-7,TGTGCCAGCTCACCACCTACTGGGGCCGTGGGGTACGAGCAATACTTC,CASSPPTGAVGYEQYF
few,TRBV20-1,TRBD1,TRBJ2-7,TGCAGTGCCCGGGACAGACACTCCTACGAGCAGTACTTC,CSARDRHSYEQYF
few,TRBV29-1,TRBD1,TRBJ1-3,TGCAGCGCCCGGGACAGGGGGAGTAACTCTGGAAACACCATATATTTT,CSARDRGSNSGNTIYF
-,TRBV18,-,TRBJ2-5,TGTGCCAGCTCACAGAAAGAAGGGACCCAGTACTTC,CASSQKEGTQYF
-,TRBV11-2,-,TRBJ2-3,TGTGCCAGCAGCTCCAGAGGGGTCAGCACAGATACGCAGTATTTT,CASSSRGVSTDTQYF
many,TRBV20-1,TRBD2,TRBJ2-7,TGCAGTGCTAGAGATCCTAGCGGAATCGACGAGCAGTACTTC,CSARDPSGIDEQYF
-,TRBV4-1,-,TRBJ2-2,TGCGCCAGCAGCCAAGGACCGCCAGGGAACACCGGGGAGCTGTTTTTT,CASSQGPPGNTGELFF